These 23 T cell receptor beta chains originate from one sample sequenced in a study of early T cells in non-severe SARS-CoV-2 infection. TCRdb analysed the 5' RACE reads with MiXCR anew, one entry per CDR3 protein. The top ten clones hold around 4.5% of a sample with around 29,000 distinct CDR3 sequences, 5% to 6% of them seen once. Input material: whole blood. The receptors derive from an adult who was a healthcare worker with PCR-confirmed SARS-CoV-2 infection or an uninfected control (not recorded which).

Ten or more counts support this clonotype. V gene TRBV28 combines with J gene TRBJ1-1; TRBD1 is a possible D gene (5 bases). Germline V gene sequence: CDR1 MDHEN, CDR2 SYDVKM. The V gene lost 0 bases and the J gene lost 1 base, with 18 bases spanning the gap. This CDR3 has 18 residues. CDR3 nucleotide sequence: TGTGCCAGCAGTTTATGGACCGGGGGGAGTGGGAAGAACACTGAAGCTTTCTTT. Its translation is CASSLWTGGSGKNTEAFF.

This clonotype was recorded a few times. The rearrangement links TRBV28 to TRBJ2-3, with 10 positions matching TRBD2. CDR3 length equals 19 residues. With V trimmed by 3 bases and J by 0 bases, 12 bases remained unmatched. Germline CDR1 MDHEN, CDR2 SYDVKM. The CDR3 is CASSFWGSSGSRSTDTQYF. As DNA, the CDR3 is TGTGCCAGCAGTTTTTGGGGTTCTAGCGGGAGCAGAAGCACAGATACGCAGTATTTT.

This clonotype showed up many times. The genes are TRBV6-5 and TRBJ2-7; D gene uncertain. The germline CDR1 and CDR2 sequences are MNHEY and SVGAGI. With 4 bases removed from V and 5 bases from J, the gap between germline ends came to 6 bases. CDR3 length: 11 residues. The CDR3 region has the DNA TGTGCCAGCAGTTCTATCCACGAGCAGTACTTC. This translates into CASSSIHEQYF.

This clonotype has ten or more counts. The V and J genes are TRBV5-1 and TRBJ2-7; D remains unclear. Trimming cost V 2 bases and J 0 bases, with 9 bases left between them. CDR1 and CDR2 (germline): SGHRS, YFSETQ. The CDR3 extends over 14 amino acids. The CDR3 bases are TGCGCCAGCAGCTTCACCTTCCCCTCCTACGAGCAGTACTTC. Encoded protein: CASSFTFPSYEQYF.

This clonotype is deemed medium-sized. The V gene is TRBV20-1, the J gene TRBJ2-5; possibly TRBD2 for D (5 bases). The CDR3 has 14 residues. Trimming took off 6 bases at V and 1 base at J, with 15 bases between the two ends. Germline loops: CDR1 DFQATT, CDR2 SNEGSKA (reference sequence). The CDR3 spells CSATTQMRQETQYF. In nucleotides, the CDR3 is TGCAGTGCGACTACCCAGATGCGCCAAGAGACCCAGTACTTC.

This clonotype came up many times. This sequence joins TRBV3-1 and TRBJ1-1; D gene ambiguous. Germline CDR1 is LGHDT and CDR2 is YNNKEL (reference sequence). This CDR3 is 15 amino acids long. V gave up 4 bases and J gave up 1 base, with 13 bases separating them. CDR3 DNA: TGTGCCAGCAGCCCCTCATCCCTAAGGAACACTGAAGCTTTCTTT. This translates into CASSPSSLRNTEAFF. The full variable domain, completed using reference TRBV3-1 and TRBJ1-1, is DTAVSQTPKYLVTQMGNDKSIKCEQNLGHDTMYWYKQDSKKFLKIMFSYNNKELIINETVPNRFSPKSPDKAHLNLHINSLELGDSAVYFCASSPSSLRNTEAFFGQGTRLTVV.

This clonotype was seen many times. The genes are TRBV7-9 and TRBJ2-1, with TRBD2 matching over 10 bases. The J segment lost 2 bases and the V segment lost 4 bases, leaving 8 bases of the junction unmatched. The CDR3 is 17 residues long. The germline gives CDR1 SEHNR, CDR2 FQNEAQ (reference sequence). CDR3 sequence (DNA): TGTGCCAGCAGCTCCCGAGCGGGAGGGCCGGCCTACAATGAGCAGTTCTTC. This translates into CASSSRAGGPAYNEQFF. The complete variable domain, with remaining parts taken from reference TRBV7-9 and TRBJ2-1, reads DTGVSQNPRHKITKRGQNVTFRCDPISEHNRLYWYRQTLGQGPEFLTYFQNEAQLEKSRLLSDRFSAERPKGSFSTLEIQRTEQGDSAMYLCASSSRAGGPAYNEQFFGPGTRLTVL.

This clonotype has more than one count but fewer than ten. J is TRBJ1-2 and V is TRBV29-1; D is unresolved. This CDR3 comprises 11 residues. Per germline, CDR1 SQVTM and CDR2 ANQGSEA. Trimming took 6 bases from V and 0 from J, leaving 5 bases between them. This chain's CDR3 is CSVQTNYGYTF. For the CDR3, the DNA is TGCAGCGTGCAGACTAACTATGGCTACACCTTC. The whole variable domain, filled in from reference TRBV29-1 and TRBJ1-2, reads SAVISQKPSRDICQRGTSLTIQCQVDSQVTMMFWYRQQPGQSLTLIATANQGSEATYESGFVIDKFPISRPNLTFSTLTVSNMSPEDSSIYLCSVQTNYGYTFGSGTRLTVV.

This chain links TRBV7-9 with TRBJ1-4; D may be TRBD1 (5 bases). Germline assignment: CDR1 SEHNR and CDR2 FQNEAQ (reference sequence). The CDR3 length is 13 residues. Trimming shortened V by 5 bases and J by 8 bases, and 12 bases separated the two germline ends. The CDR3 region has the DNA TGTGCCAGCAGCCCCGGGACGGAGGAAAAACTGTTTTTT. Residues: CASSPGTEEKLFF.

This clonotype has just a few counts. This rearrangement joins TRBV12-3 or TRBV12-4 to TRBJ1-2, with D possibly TRBD1 on 6 matching bases. The germline V and J ends were trimmed by 6 bases and 8 bases, with 16 bases remaining between them. The CDR3 has 13 residues. The CDR3 DNA follows: TGTGCCAGCAGCCAGCGGGGACACGGGGGCTACACCTTC. This codes for CASSQRGHGGYTF.

Judged by abundance, this clonotype is medium-sized. The chain carries TRBV2 and TRBJ2-3; D uncertain. Germline V lookup: CDR1 SNHLY, CDR2 FYNNEI. This CDR3 comprises 15 residues. Deletions cut 3 bases from V and 0 bases from J, with 10 bases between. This CDR3 reads CASSEHYTSTDTQYF. The CDR3 DNA is TGTGCCAGCAGTGAGCACTACACTAGCACAGATACGCAGTATTTT.

There are many counts of this clonotype. This rearrangement joins TRBV7-8 to TRBJ1-3; 10 positions match TRBD1. This CDR3 has 16 residues. In germline, CDR1 is SGHVS, CDR2 FQNEAQ. Germline trimming cut 5 bases from V and 1 base from J; bases unmatched to any gene: 5. In DNA form, the CDR3 reads TGTGCCAGCAGCAAGGGACAGGGGACGTCTGGAAACACCATATATTTT. Protein product: CASSKGQGTSGNTIYF.

This clonotype was observed at least ten times. This chain connects TRBV20-1 to TRBJ2-7; TRBD2 matches at 11 bases. The J segment lost 4 bases and the V segment lost 2 bases, leaving 13 bases of the junction unmatched. This CDR3 has 17 residues. CDR1 is DFQATT, CDR2 SNEGSKA, per germline (reference sequence). CDR3 DNA sequence: TGCAGTGCTAGAACTAGCGGGGGCGGGAGCAATTTGTACGAGCAGTACTTC. Translated, it gives CSARTSGGGSNLYEQYF.

The table lists this clonotype with many counts. The V call is TRBV20-1, the J call TRBJ2-7; D is unclear. The CDR3 extends over 15 amino acids. The germline CDR1 and CDR2 sequences are DFQATT and SNEGSKA (reference sequence). V was pared by 2 bases and J by 2 bases, with 16 bases between. The CDR3 DNA sequence: TGCAGTGCTAGACCCTGGGGATTAGCCGCCTACGAGCAGTACTTC. Protein: CSARPWGLAAYEQYF.

In this sample, this clonotype turned up many times. The chain has TRBV12-3 or TRBV12-4 and TRBJ2-7, with TRBD1 matching 7 bases. V lost 6 bases, J lost 3 bases, and 5 bases stayed unmatched. This CDR3 has 13 amino acids. The CDR3 is CASRMTGRYEQYF. CDR3 nucleotides: TGTGCCAGCAGGATGACAGGGCGCTACGAGCAGTACTTC.

This clonotype has a count of ten or more. J is TRBJ1-1 and V is TRBV12-3 or TRBV12-4, with 9 bases matching TRBD1. V lost 6 bases, J lost 0 bases, and 2 bases stayed unmatched. The CDR3 covers 14 residues. DNA for the CDR3: TGTGCCAGCAGGAGGGACAGGGTGAACACTGAAGCTTTCTTT. Translating it yields CASRRDRVNTEAFF.

The J gene is TRBJ2-7, the V gene TRBV11-2, with 12 positions matching TRBD2. The length of the CDR3 is 15 residues. Germline V gene sequence: CDR1 SGHAT, CDR2 FQNNGV. V lost 3 bases to trimming and J lost 1 base; unmatched junction nucleotides: 1. DNA for the CDR3: TGTGCCAGCAGCTTCGGGACTAGCGGGTCCTACGAGCAGTACTTC. Amino acid sequence: CASSFGTSGSYEQYF.

Many counts were recorded for this clonotype. This rearrangement joins TRBV2 to TRBJ2-1, with TRBD2 identical over 8 bases. This CDR3 has 17 residues. Germline V CDR1 and CDR2: SNHLY, FYNNEI. V lost 5 bases and J lost 2; bases outside the gene matches: 11. In DNA, the CDR3 is TGTGCCAGCAGTAAAAACCCTAGCGGGCTGGCCTACAATGAGCAGTTCTTC. It encodes CASSKNPSGLAYNEQFF.

By share, this clonotype counts as medium-sized. This sequence joins TRBV29-1 and TRBJ2-7; D is tentatively TRBD1 or TRBD2 (5 bases each). Germline V gene lookup returns CDR1 SQVTM and CDR2 ANQGSEA. The CDR3 loop spans 13 amino acids. Trimming removed 4 bases from V and 6 bases from J, with 16 bases in between. The CDR3 loop is CSVAGTVFSEQYF. CDR3 DNA: TGCAGCGTTGCCGGGACGGTCTTCTCCGAGCAGTACTTC.

Many counts were recorded for this clonotype. The chain recombines TRBV30 with TRBJ2-7; TRBD2 matches at 8 bases. The CDR3 consists of 15 residues. Looked up from germline, CDR1 is GTSNPN and CDR2 is SVGIG (reference sequence). The J segment lost 6 bases and the V segment lost 0 bases, leaving 10 bases of the junction unmatched. CDR3 region: CAWSVPGTSLSEQYF. DNA for the CDR3: TGTGCCTGGAGTGTGCCCGGGACTAGTCTCTCCGAGCAGTACTTC.

The sample holds many counts of this clonotype. The rearrangement links TRBV7-2 to TRBJ2-7; 7 bases fit TRBD1. Looked up from germline, CDR1 is SGHTA and CDR2 is FQGNSA. This CDR3 spans 14 amino acids. V gave up 1 base and J gave up 6 bases; unmatched junction bases: 6. This CDR3 reads CASSLGTGAVEQYF. DNA for the CDR3: TGTGCCAGCAGCTTAGGTACAGGGGCTGTCGAGCAGTACTTC.

CDR3 sequence reads: CASSLARGYGYTF. Here the CDR3 DNA reads TGTGCCAGCAGTTTAGCGCGGGGGTACGGCTACACCTTC. The rearrangement links TRBV12-3 or TRBV12-4 to TRBJ1-2; the D gene is possibly TRBD1 (5 bases). CDR3 length: 13 amino acids. The V end was cut by 0 bases, the J end by 8 bases, with 10 bases between.

This clonotype occurred a few times. This chain uses TRBV7-6 with TRBJ2-2; 12 bases agree with TRBD2. The CDR3 consists of 19 residues. Germline V gives CDR1 SGHVS, CDR2 FNYEAQ. Losses at the gene ends were 4 bases for V and 2 bases for J; bases not matched to a gene: 11. The CDR3 spells CASSSAQLAGGPNTGELFF. CDR3 coding DNA: TGTGCCAGCAGCTCAGCCCAGCTAGCGGGAGGGCCTAACACCGGGGAGCTGTTTTTT. Supplemented by reference TRBV7-6 and TRBJ2-2, the full variable domain reads GAGVSQSPRYKVTKRGQDVALRCDPISGHVSLYWYRQALGQGPEFLTYFNYEAQQDKSGLPNDRFSAERPEGSISTLTIQRTEQRDSAMYRCASSSAQLAGGPNTGELFFGEGSRLTVL.